The clone carrying this T cell receptor (beta chain) appeared a single time. Authors' methods: Reference gene primer amplification gave estimated nucleated cell counts. Method: immunoSEQ multiplex PCR; TCRdb's copy keeps in-frame clones and lacks some. From that table come the V and J calls and clone size; the DNA was used to work out D and trimming. The sample gives nearly 80,000 clones, 82% of which show up once; about 35% is in the top ten. This sample stems from a study of blood T cell repertoires in COVID-19. Study summary: Specimens from acute and convalescent COVID-19 originated in the United States, Italy and Spain. Nucleic acid was either cDNA or gDNA, and it came from T cells, B-cell-depleted T cells, or PBMCs.

The CDR3 is 17 residues long. J gave up 2 bases and V 0 bases, and 9 bases lay outside the gene matches. The germline CDR1 and CDR2 sequences are LNHNV and YYDKDF (reference sequence). The sequenced sample consisted of peripheral blood. This receptor was taken from a woman in her 70s with acute or convalescent COVID-19. The genes are TRBV15 and TRBJ1-2, with TRBD1 matching over 7 bases. CDR3 sequence reads: CATSRETGQIRNYGYTF. The CDR3 bases are TGTGCCACCAGCAGAGAGACGGGACAGATAAGGAACTATGGCTACACCTTC.